This T cell receptor (beta chain) was recovered during a study of blood T cells in healthy people across ages. The wider study: Template-switching capture recovered about one barcoded beta molecule per two T cells.

The use of a sample-barcoded 5' primer and a J-beta primer mix characterized a second PCR of about 6 to 12 cycles. MiXCR was run by TCRdb on the 5' RACE reads, yielding one entry per CDR3 protein. The sample has hundreds of thousands of distinct CDR3 sequences; more than 45% are singletons. This clonotype showed up just a few times. What was sequenced was blood. This TCR was sampled from a man aged 25-45 years in good health.

For the CDR3, the DNA is TGTGCCAGCAGCTTAGGTGACGGGAGCCCCAGAGAGACCCAGTACTTC. It encodes CASSLGDGSPRETQYF. The chain carries TRBV13 and TRBJ2-5, with D tentatively TRBD2 (6 bases). The V and J ends lost 0 bases and 4 bases respectively, with 15 bases between them. The CDR3 is made up of 16 amino acids. CDR1 and CDR2 from the germline V gene are PRHDT and FYEKMQ (reference sequence).